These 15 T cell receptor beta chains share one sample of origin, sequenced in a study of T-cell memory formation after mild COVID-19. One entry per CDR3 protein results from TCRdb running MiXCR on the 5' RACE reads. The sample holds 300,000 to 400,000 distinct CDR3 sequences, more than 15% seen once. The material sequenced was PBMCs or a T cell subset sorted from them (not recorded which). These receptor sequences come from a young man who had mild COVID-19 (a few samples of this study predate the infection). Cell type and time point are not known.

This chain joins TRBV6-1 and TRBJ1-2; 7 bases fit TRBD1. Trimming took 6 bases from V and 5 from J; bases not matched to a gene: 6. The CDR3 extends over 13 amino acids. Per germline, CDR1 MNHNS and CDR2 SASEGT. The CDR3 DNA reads TGTGCCAGCAGAGAACAGGGGAAGTATGGCTACACCTTC. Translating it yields CASREQGKYGYTF.

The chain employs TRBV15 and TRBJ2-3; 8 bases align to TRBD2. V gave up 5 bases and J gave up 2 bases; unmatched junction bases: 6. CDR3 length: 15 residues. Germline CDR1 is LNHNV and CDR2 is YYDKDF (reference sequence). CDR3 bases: TGTGCCACCAGCTCTGGCGGGGGGATCACAGATACGCAGTATTTT. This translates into CATSSGGGITDTQYF.

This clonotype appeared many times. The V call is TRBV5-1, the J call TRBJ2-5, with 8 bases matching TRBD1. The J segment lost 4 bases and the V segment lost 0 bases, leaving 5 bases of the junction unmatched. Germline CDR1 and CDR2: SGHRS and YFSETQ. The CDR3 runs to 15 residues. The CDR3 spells CASSLEATGGETQYF. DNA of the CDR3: TGCGCCAGCAGCTTGGAGGCTACAGGGGGAGAGACCCAGTACTTC. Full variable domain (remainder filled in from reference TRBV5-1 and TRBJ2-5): KAGVTQTPRYLIKTRGQQVTLSCSPISGHRSVSWYQQTPGQGLQFLFEYFSETQRNKGNFPGRFSGRQFSNSRSEMNVSTLELGDSALYLCASSLEATGGETQYFGPGTRLLVL.

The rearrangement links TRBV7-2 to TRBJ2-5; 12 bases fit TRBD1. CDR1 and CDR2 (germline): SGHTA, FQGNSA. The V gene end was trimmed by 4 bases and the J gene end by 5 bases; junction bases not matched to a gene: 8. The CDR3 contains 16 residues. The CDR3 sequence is CASSSPGTGGGETQYF. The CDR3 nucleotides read TGTGCCAGCAGCTCGCCGGGGACAGGGGGCGGGGAGACCCAGTACTTC. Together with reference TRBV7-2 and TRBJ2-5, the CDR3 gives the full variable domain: GAGVSQSPSNKVTEKGKDVELRCDPISGHTALYWYRQSLGQGLEFLIYFQGNSAPDKSGLPSDRFSAERTGGSVSTLTIQRTQQEDSAVYLCASSSPGTGGGETQYFGPGTRLLVL.

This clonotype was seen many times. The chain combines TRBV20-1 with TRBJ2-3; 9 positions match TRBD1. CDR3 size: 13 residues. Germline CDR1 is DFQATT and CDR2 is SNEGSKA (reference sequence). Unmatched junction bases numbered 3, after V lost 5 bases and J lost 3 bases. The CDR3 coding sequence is TGCAGTGCTGAACAGGGGGCAACAGATACGCAGTATTTT. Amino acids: CSAEQGATDTQYF.

CDR3 protein: CATSRGGHEQFF. The CDR3 coding sequence is TGTGCCACCTCGCGGGGGGGCCACGAGCAGTTCTTC. The chain employs TRBV24-1 and TRBJ2-1; 9 bases match TRBD2. V was pared by 9 bases and J by 10 bases, with 6 bases of the junction left unmatched. The CDR3 runs 12 residues. Per germline, CDR1 KGHDR and CDR2 SFDVKD.

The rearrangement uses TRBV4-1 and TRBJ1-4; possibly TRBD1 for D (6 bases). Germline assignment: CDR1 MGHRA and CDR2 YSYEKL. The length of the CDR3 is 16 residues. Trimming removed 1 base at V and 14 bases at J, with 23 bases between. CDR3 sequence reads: CASSQVGAALMKRLFF. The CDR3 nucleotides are TGCGCCAGCAGCCAAGTGGGGGCGGCCCTAATGAAAAGGCTGTTTTTT.

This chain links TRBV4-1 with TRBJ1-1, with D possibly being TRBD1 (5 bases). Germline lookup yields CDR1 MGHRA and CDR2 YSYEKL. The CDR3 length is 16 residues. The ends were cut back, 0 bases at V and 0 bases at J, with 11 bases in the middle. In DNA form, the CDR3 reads TGCGCCAGCAGCCAAGAGCTGGGGGATATGAACACTGAAGCTTTCTTT. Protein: CASSQELGDMNTEAFF.

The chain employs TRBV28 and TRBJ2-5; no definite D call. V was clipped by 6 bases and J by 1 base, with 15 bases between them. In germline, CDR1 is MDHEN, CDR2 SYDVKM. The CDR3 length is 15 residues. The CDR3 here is CASRNTPGSQETQYF. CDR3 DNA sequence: TGTGCCAGCAGAAACACACCGGGCTCCCAAGAGACCCAGTACTTC.

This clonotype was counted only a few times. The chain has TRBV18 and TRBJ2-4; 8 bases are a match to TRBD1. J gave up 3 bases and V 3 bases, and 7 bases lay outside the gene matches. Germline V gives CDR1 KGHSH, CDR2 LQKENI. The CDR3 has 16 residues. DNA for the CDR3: TGTGCCAGCTCACCTCCGACAGGGGTTTTCAAAAACATTCAGTACTTC. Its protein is CASSPPTGVFKNIQYF.

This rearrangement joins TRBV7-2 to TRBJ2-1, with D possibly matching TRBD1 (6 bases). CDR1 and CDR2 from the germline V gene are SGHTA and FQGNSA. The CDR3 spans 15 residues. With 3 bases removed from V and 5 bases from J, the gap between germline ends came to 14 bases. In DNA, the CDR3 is TGTGCCAGCAGCTTTACCAGGCAGGGGAACAATGAGCAGTTCTTC. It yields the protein CASSFTRQGNNEQFF.

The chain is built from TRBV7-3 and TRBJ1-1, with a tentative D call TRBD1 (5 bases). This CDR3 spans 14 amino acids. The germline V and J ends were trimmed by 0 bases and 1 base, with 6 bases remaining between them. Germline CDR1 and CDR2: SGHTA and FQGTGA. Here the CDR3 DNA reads TGTGCCAGCAGCTTAACGGGGCAGAACACTGAAGCTTTCTTT. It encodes CASSLTGQNTEAFF.

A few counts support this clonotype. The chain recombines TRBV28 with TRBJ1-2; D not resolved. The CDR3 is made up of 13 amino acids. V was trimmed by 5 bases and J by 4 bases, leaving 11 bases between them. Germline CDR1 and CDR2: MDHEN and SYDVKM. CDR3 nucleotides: TGTGCCAGCAGTCCATTGGGCGCCTATGGCTACACCTTC. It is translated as CASSPLGAYGYTF.

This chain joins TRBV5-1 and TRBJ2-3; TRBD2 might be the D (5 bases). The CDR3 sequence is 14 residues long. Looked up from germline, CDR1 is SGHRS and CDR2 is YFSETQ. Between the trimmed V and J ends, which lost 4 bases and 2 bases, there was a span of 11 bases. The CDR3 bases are TGCGCCAGCAGCCAAGAGCGGACCACAGATACGCAGTATTTT. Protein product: CASSQERTTDTQYF.

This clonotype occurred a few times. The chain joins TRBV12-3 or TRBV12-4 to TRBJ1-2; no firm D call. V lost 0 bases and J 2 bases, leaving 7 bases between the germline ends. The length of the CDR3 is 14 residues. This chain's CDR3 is CASSLASWNYGYTF. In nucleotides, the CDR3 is TGTGCCAGCAGTTTAGCCAGTTGGAACTATGGCTACACCTTC.